The entry that follows covers one T cell receptor beta chain sequence. Using immunoSEQ multiplex PCR, the repertoire was profiled, and TCRdb retains in-frame clones only, with some absent. The table shows 65,000 to 85,000 clones, with roughly nine tenths occurring only once. This sample was included in a study of cytotoxic CD8 clonotypes in ibrutinib-treated CLL. Looked up from germline, CDR1 is MNHNS and CDR2 is SASEGT. This CDR3 contains 14 residues. V lost 6 bases to trimming and J lost 2 bases, with 14 bases between them. This sample comprised PBMCs, obtained after 12 months of ibrutinib treatment. The chain is built from TRBV6-1 and TRBJ2-7; tentative D call: TRBD1 (5 bases). The receptor was derived from a human donor with chronic lymphocytic leukemia. The chain's CDR3 is CASSTEQAAYEQYF. CDR3 DNA sequence: TGTGCCAGCAGCACCGAACAGGCCGCCTACGAGCAGTACTTC.